Following are 6 T cell receptor beta chains from one sample sequenced in a study of blood T cell repertoires in COVID-19. Method: immunoSEQ multiplex PCR; TCRdb's copy keeps in-frame clones and lacks some. This sample has 250,000 or so clones, with about 89% found just once. The source material was peripheral blood. The source of these receptors is a man aged 40-49 years with active or convalescent COVID-19.

The V and J genes are TRBV14 and TRBJ2-7; possibly TRBD1 for D (7 bases). V was pared by 2 bases and J by 4 bases, with 12 bases between. The CDR3 covers 14 residues. CDR1 and CDR2 (germline): SGHDN, FVKESK. The CDR3 is CASSQSQGTYEQYF. The DNA of the CDR3 is TGTGCCAGCAGCCAATCACAGGGGACTTACGAGCAGTACTTC.

The V and J genes are TRBV9 and TRBJ1-4, with TRBD1 as a possible D gene (5 bases). CDR1 is SGDLS, CDR2 YYNGEE, per germline. V lost 0 bases, J lost 2 bases, and 8 bases lay in between. This CDR3 has 15 residues. The CDR3 DNA follows: TGTGCCAGCAGCGTAGGGGGGGTGACTAATGAAAAACTGTTTTTT. Translation gives CASSVGGVTNEKLFF.

This clone occurred a few times. The rearrangement joins TRBV19 to TRBJ1-3; D gene uncertain. Germline lookup yields CDR1 LNHDA and CDR2 SQIVND (reference sequence). The CDR3 consists of 15 residues. Trimming cost V 5 bases and J 0 bases, with 11 bases left between them. The CDR3 here is CASSSPRISGNTIYF. The CDR3 coding sequence is TGTGCCAGTAGTTCCCCGAGGATCTCTGGAAACACCATATATTTT.

This sequence joins TRBV28 and TRBJ2-7; the D gene is possibly TRBD1 (6 bases). Deletions cut 6 bases from V and 4 bases from J, with 19 bases between. The germline CDR1 and CDR2 sequences are MDHEN and SYDVKM. This CDR3 comprises 15 residues. The CDR3: CASRPYLRGPYEQYF. The CDR3 DNA reads as TGTGCCAGCAGACCGTACCTCAGGGGTCCATACGAGCAGTACTTC.

This rearrangement joins TRBV3-1 (or the pseudogene TRBV3-2) to TRBJ2-3; 8 bases align to TRBD2. Germline CDR1 and CDR2: LGHDT and YNNKEL (reference sequence). This CDR3 contains 15 residues. With V trimmed by 1 base and J by 3 bases, 3 bases remained unmatched. The CDR3 region is CASSQALAVTDTQYF. CDR3 nucleotide sequence: TGTGCCAGCAGCCAAGCACTAGCGGTGACAGATACGCAGTATTTT.

V gene TRBV19 combines with J gene TRBJ1-2; no definite D call. Germline V gene data show CDR1 as LNHDA and CDR2 as SQIVND (reference sequence). With 7 bases removed from V and 2 bases from J, the gap between germline ends came to 23 bases. CDR3 length: 17 residues. The CDR3 is CASTGRELISKNYGYTF. DNA of the CDR3: TGTGCCAGTACCGGAAGGGAGCTCATATCAAAGAACTATGGCTACACCTTC.